This passage covers 16 T cell receptor beta chains from one sample sequenced in a study of blood T cell repertoires in COVID-19. Profiling relied on immunoSEQ multiplex PCR, and the TCRdb table lists in-frame clones only, not all of them. The table includes 75,000 to 95,000 clones, 60% to 80% detected once. The sequenced sample was peripheral blood. These receptors originate from a man aged 55 to 70 with COVID-19, enrolled during active disease.

This clone was counted a single time. The J gene is TRBJ2-1, the V gene TRBV11-1; 7 nucleotides match TRBD2. The trim removed 3 bases at V and 0 bases at J, leaving 2 bases unmatched. CDR3 length equals 15 residues. Germline CDR1 and CDR2: SGHAT and FQDESV (reference sequence). The CDR3 is CASSFGGSSYNEQFF. In nucleotides, the CDR3 is TGTGCCAGCAGCTTCGGCGGGAGCTCCTACAATGAGCAGTTCTTC.

This clone appeared once. The chain links TRBV4-2 to TRBJ2-7; 9 positions agree with TRBD2. V was pared by 2 bases and J by 4 bases, with 9 bases of the junction left unmatched. The CDR3 is 16 amino acids. Germline assignment: CDR1 LGHNA and CDR2 YNFKEQ. CDR3 sequence (DNA): TGTGCCAGCAGCCAAACTATGACTAGCGGAGCTTACGAGCAGTACTTC. Protein product: CASSQTMTSGAYEQYF.

This clone has a handful of counts. J is TRBJ1-2 and V is TRBV23-1, with 7 bases that match TRBD1. TRBV23-1 is marked as an open reading frame, function uncertain. With 4 bases clipped from V and 2 bases from J, the junction kept 13 bases outside the gene matches. The CDR3 has 17 residues. The CDR3 loop is CASSPRQGGLSNYGYTF. DNA for the CDR3: TGCGCCAGCAGTCCCCGACAGGGCGGGTTATCCAACTATGGCTACACCTTC.

This clone has a handful of counts. This chain joins TRBV3-1 (or the pseudogene TRBV3-2) and TRBJ2-2, with 7 nucleotides matching TRBD1. V trimming: 6 bases; J trimming: 5 bases; junction bases outside the gene matches: 3. Germline assignment: CDR1 LGHDT and CDR2 YNNKEL (reference sequence). The CDR3 length is 13 residues. This chain's CDR3 is CASRDRATGELFF. CDR3 nucleotide sequence: TGTGCCAGCAGAGACAGGGCTACCGGGGAGCTGTTTTTT.

This chain links TRBV15 with TRBJ2-6, with D tentatively TRBD1 (5 bases). The V end was cut by 2 bases, the J end by 9 bases, with 14 bases between. CDR3 length: 15 residues. CDR1 and CDR2 (germline): LNHNV, YYDKDF (reference sequence). CDR3 nucleotide sequence: TGTGCCACCAGCAGATCAACCCAGGGTGGCAACGTCCTGACTTTC. Its protein is CATSRSTQGGNVLTF.

The V call is TRBV9, the J call TRBJ1-5; no clear D. With 0 bases removed from V and 5 bases from J, the gap between germline ends came to 12 bases. CDR3 size: 15 residues. Germline CDR1 SGDLS, CDR2 YYNGEE. The CDR3 spells CASSVGPTDDQPQHF. CDR3 nucleotide sequence: TGTGCCAGCAGCGTAGGTCCCACAGACGATCAGCCCCAGCATTTT.

This clone was counted once. The chain has TRBV5-1 and TRBJ1-2; the D is unclear. Trimming removed 0 bases from V and 2 bases from J, with 8 bases in between. There are 14 residues in the CDR3. Germline V gene data show CDR1 as SGHRS and CDR2 as YFSETQ. The CDR3 loop is CASSLVTGNYGYTF. CDR3 in DNA: TGCGCCAGCAGCTTGGTAACGGGGAACTATGGCTACACCTTC.

This clone was recorded once. The DNA for the CDR3 is TGTGCCAGCAGCTCGATAGCGGACTCCTACAATGAGCAGTTCTTC. This encodes CASSSIADSYNEQFF. The chain combines TRBV7-8 with TRBJ2-1; a weak D match, TRBD2 (6 bases). From germline, CDR1 is SGHVS and CDR2 FQNEAQ. Trimming took off 4 bases at V and 0 bases at J, with 10 bases between the two ends. The CDR3 is 15 amino acids.

This sequence joins TRBV18 and TRBJ1-4; unclear D gene. The CDR3 spans 12 residues. Germline lookup yields CDR1 KGHSH and CDR2 LQKENI. Trimming removed 6 bases from V and 7 bases from J, with 9 bases in between. The CDR3 DNA reads TGTGCCAGCTCCAGGCCCAGTGAAAAACTGTTTTTT. Its translation: CASSRPSEKLFF. Filled out from reference TRBV18 and TRBJ1-4, the complete variable domain reads NAGVMQNPRHLVRRRGQEARLRCSPMKGHSHVYWYRQLPEEGLKFMVYLQKENIIDESGMPKERFSAEFPKEGPSILRIQQVVRGDSAAYFCASSRPSEKLFFGSGTQLSVL.

The chain is built from TRBV5-1 and TRBJ2-3, with D perhaps TRBD1 (6 bases). The CDR3 is 15 residues long. Germline V gene data show CDR1 as SGHRS and CDR2 as YFSETQ. Trimming shortened V by 0 bases and J by 6 bases, and 14 bases separated the two germline ends. CDR3 nucleotide sequence: TGCGCCAGCAGCTTGGTCCACAGGGCTGTGGATACGCAGTATTTT. It specifies CASSLVHRAVDTQYF.

The chain joins TRBV29-1 to TRBJ2-1, with TRBD2 matching 11 bases. The junction had 3 bases not matched to a gene; V was cut back by 5 bases and J by 0 bases. The germline gives CDR1 SQVTM, CDR2 ANQGSEA. The CDR3 consists of 15 residues. The CDR3 region is CSVITSGSSYNEQFF. The CDR3 coding sequence is TGCAGCGTTATTACTAGCGGGAGCTCCTACAATGAGCAGTTCTTC.

The table lists this clone with a few counts. The chain carries TRBV2 and TRBJ2-3; 9 bases are a match to TRBD2. The CDR3 has 15 amino acids. Germline CDR1 SNHLY, CDR2 FYNNEI. V gave up 5 bases and J gave up 3 bases; unmatched junction bases: 6. The CDR3 protein is CASSPWTSATDTQYF. CDR3 DNA: TGTGCCAGCAGTCCTTGGACTAGCGCTACAGATACGCAGTATTTT.

The J gene is TRBJ2-7, the V gene TRBV3-1 (or the pseudogene TRBV3-2), with D uncertain. The CDR3 length is 14 residues. Germline CDR1 LGHDT, CDR2 YNNKEL (reference sequence). The ends were cut back, 1 base at V and 4 bases at J, with 11 bases in the middle. The CDR3 spells CASSQGPARYEQYF. CDR3 bases: TGTGCCAGCAGCCAAGGACCGGCCAGGTACGAGCAGTACTTC.

The rearrangement links TRBV6-5 to TRBJ1-1, with 7 bases matching TRBD1. The V and J ends lost 4 bases and 1 base, in that order; junction bases with no gene match: 6. There are 15 residues in the CDR3. Germline V gene sequence: CDR1 MNHEY, CDR2 SVGAGI. The chain's CDR3 is CASSFGQAANTEAFF. The DNA of the CDR3 is TGTGCCAGCAGTTTCGGACAGGCTGCGAACACTGAAGCTTTCTTT.

This clone appeared a few times. The rearrangement uses TRBV25-1 and TRBJ1-6; 7 nucleotides match TRBD1. There are 15 residues in the CDR3. CDR1 and CDR2 (germline): MGHDK, SYGVNS. Trimming at V came to 6 bases and at J to 7 bases, leaving 9 bases not matched to a gene. CDR3 nucleotides: TGTGCCAGCAGCGGGACGGGACAGACAAATTCACCCCTCCACTTT. Translating gives CASSGTGQTNSPLHF. The full variable domain, rest sourced from reference TRBV25-1 and TRBJ1-6, is EADIYQTPRYLVIGTGKKITLECSQTMGHDKMYWYQQDPGMELHLIHYSYGVNSTEKGDLSSESTVSRIRTEHFPLTLESARPSHTSQYLCASSGTGQTNSPLHFGNGTRLTVT.

The chain joins TRBV7-3 to TRBJ2-1; 15 nucleotides match TRBD2. CDR1 is SGHTA, CDR2 FQGTGA, per germline. With V trimmed by 0 bases and J by 7 bases, 7 bases remained unmatched. There are 18 residues in the CDR3. DNA of the CDR3: TGTGCCAGCAGCTTAACCCGAACCGGGACTAGCGGGAGGAATGAGCAGTTCTTC. This encodes CASSLTRTGTSGRNEQFF. Together with reference TRBV7-3 and TRBJ2-1, the CDR3 gives the full variable domain: GAGVSQTPSNKVTEKGKYVELRCDPISGHTALYWYRQSLGQGPEFLIYFQGTGAADDSGLPNDRFFAVRPEGSVSTLKIQRTERGDSAVYLCASSLTRTGTSGRNEQFFGPGTRLTVL.